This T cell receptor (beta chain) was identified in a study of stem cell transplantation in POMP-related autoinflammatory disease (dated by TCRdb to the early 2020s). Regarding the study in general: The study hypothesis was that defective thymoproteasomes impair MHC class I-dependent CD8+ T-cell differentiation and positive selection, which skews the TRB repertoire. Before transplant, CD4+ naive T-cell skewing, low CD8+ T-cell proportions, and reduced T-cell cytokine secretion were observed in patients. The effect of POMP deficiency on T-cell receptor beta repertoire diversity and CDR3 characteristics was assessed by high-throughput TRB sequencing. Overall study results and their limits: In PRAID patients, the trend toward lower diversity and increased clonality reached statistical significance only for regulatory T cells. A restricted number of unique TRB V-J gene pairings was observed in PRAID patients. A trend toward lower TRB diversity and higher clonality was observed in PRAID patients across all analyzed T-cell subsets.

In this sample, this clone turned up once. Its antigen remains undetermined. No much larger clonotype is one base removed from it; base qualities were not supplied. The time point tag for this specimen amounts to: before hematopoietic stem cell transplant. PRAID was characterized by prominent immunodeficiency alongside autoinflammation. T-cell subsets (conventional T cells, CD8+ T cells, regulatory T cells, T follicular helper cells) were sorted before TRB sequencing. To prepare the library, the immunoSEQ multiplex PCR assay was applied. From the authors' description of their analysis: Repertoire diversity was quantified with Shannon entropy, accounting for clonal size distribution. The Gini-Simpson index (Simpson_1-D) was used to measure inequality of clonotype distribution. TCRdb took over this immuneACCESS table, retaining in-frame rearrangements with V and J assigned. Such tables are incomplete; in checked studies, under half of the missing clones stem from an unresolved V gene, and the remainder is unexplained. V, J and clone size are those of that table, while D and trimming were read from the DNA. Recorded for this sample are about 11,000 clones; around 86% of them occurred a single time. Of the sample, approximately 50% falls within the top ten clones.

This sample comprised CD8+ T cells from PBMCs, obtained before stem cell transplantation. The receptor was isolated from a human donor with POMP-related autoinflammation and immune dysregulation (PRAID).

The sequenced DNA: TGCGCCGCACGAGGGGCAGTTAGTTCCTACAATGAGCAGTTCTTC. Translated, it reads CAARGAVSSYNEQFF. The rearranged segments are TRBV10-2 and TRBJ2-1, with the D segment possibly TRBD1 or TRBD2, each aligning over 5 bases. Taken from cysteine to phenylalanine, the CDR3 has 15 residues. Only the CDR3 region is kept as DNA, spanning 45 bases read in frame from base 1. The germline V gene sets CDR1 to WSHSY and CDR2 to SAAADI. V was cut back by 11 bases and J by 1 base, leaving a gap of 18 bases between them.